The clone carrying this TCR beta chain was observed a handful of times. This sample is part of a study of T-cell memory formation after mild COVID-19. The trim removed 2 bases at V and 7 bases at J, leaving 6 bases unmatched. Per the germline V gene, CDR1 is SGHRS and CDR2 is YFSETQ. This CDR3 region has 14 residues. MiXCR, applied by TCRdb to the 5' RACE reads, yields one record per CDR3 protein. This repertoire shows 92,000 or so distinct CDR3 sequences, roughly 15% found once; its top ten account for approximately 40%. The chain recombines TRBV5-1 with TRBJ2-3; 8 bases are a match to TRBD2. The receptor was isolated from a man between 18 and 35 years old who had mild COVID-19 (a few samples of this study predate the infection). Cell type and time point are not known. The source material was PBMCs or a T cell subset sorted from them (not recorded which). The DNA for the CDR3 is TGCGCCAGCAGCTTTAGGCGGGGGGCAAATACGCAGTATTTT. Its translation is CASSFRRGANTQYF.